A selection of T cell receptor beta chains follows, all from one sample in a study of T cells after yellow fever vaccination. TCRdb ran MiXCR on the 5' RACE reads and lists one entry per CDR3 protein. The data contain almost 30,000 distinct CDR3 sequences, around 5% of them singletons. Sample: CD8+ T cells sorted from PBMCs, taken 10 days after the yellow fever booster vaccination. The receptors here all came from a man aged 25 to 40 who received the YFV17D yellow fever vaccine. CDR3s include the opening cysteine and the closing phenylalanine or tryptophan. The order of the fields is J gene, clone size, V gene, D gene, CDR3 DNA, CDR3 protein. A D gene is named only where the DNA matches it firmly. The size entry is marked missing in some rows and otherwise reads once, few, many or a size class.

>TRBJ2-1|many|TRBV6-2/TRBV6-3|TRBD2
TGTGCCAGCAGCTCGACTAGCGTCTACAATGAGCAGTTCTTC
CASSSTSVYNEQFF
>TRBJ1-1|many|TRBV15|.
TGTGCCACCAGCGTCAGCCGGGACTCGGCCACTGAAGCTTTCTTT
CATSVSRDSATEAFF
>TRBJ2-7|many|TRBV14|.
TGTGCCAGCAGCCAAGGGTGGGAGAGGCACGAGCAGTACTTC
CASSQGWERHEQYF
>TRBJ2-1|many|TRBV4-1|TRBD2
TGCGCCAGCAGCCCGCTAGCGGGGGACTACAATGAGCAGTTCTTC
CASSPLAGDYNEQFF
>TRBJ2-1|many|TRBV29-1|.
TGCAGCGTTGAAGATCACAGGAGCTCCTACAATGAGCAGTTCTTC
CSVEDHRSSYNEQFF
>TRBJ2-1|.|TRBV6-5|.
TGTGCCAGCAGCTACGGACCCGCAAATGAGCAGTTCTTC
CASSYGPANEQFF
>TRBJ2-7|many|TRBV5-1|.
TGCGCCAGCGCACGGGAGGGGGCGAACGAGCAGTACTTC
CASAREGANEQYF
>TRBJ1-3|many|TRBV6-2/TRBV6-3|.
TGTGCCAGCAGTTACGGTCAACTTGATGGAAACACCATATATTTT
CASSYGQLDGNTIYF
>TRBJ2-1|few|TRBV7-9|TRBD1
TGTGCCAGCAGCAATCTCTTACTGACAGGGGCGATGAATGAGCAGTTCTTC
CASSNLLLTGAMNEQFF
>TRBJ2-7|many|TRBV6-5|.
TGTGCCAGCAGTTACGGGACCGGCGGATACGAGCAGTACTTC
CASSYGTGGYEQYF
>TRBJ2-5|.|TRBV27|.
TGTGCCAGCAGGGAAGGGGAGACCCAGTACTTC
CASREGETQYF
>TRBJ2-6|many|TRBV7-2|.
TGTGCCAGCAGCTTATTGTCGGGTTCTGGGGCCAACGTCCTGACTTTC
CASSLLSGSGANVLTF
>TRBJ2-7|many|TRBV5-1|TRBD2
TGCGCCAGCAGCGTGGGACTAGCGAGTGAGCAGTACTTC
CASSVGLASEQYF
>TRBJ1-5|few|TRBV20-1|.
TGCAGTGCTAGCCGGGACCTAAGAGGCAATCAGCCCCAGCATTTT
CSASRDLRGNQPQHF
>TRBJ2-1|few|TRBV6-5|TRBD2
TGTGCCAGCAGCTCGAGGGGCGGGAGGGCGTACAATGAGCAGTTCTTC
CASSSRGGRAYNEQFF
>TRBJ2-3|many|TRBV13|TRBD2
TGTGCCAGCAGCCCCACTAGCGGGACACCCACAGATACGCAGTATTTT
CASSPTSGTPTDTQYF
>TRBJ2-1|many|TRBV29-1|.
TGCAGCGCTAACCCTTTAGCGGTTAGCTCCTACAATGAGCAGTTCTTC
CSANPLAVSSYNEQFF
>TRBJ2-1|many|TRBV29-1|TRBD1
TGCAGCGTTGAAGGGACAGGGTTCGATGAGCAGTTCTTC
CSVEGTGFDEQFF
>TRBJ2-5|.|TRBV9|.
TGTGCCAGCAGCGGTGGGGGGGCTGGGGGTCAAGAGACCCAGTACTTC
CASSGGGAGGQETQYF
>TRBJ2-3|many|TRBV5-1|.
TGCGCCAGCAGCGAGGGTGGGACCGTCGGCGGGCACACAGATACGCAGTATTTT
CASSEGGTVGGHTDTQYF
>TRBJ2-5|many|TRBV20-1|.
TGCAGTGCCCGGTCTGGGCTCCGAGGGGAGACCCAGTACTTC
CSARSGLRGETQYF
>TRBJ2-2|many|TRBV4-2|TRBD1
TGTGCCAGCAGCCAAGAGCAGGGGGCGCGTAACGGGGAGCTGTTTTTT
CASSQEQGARNGELFF
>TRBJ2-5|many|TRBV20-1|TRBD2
TGCAGTGCTAGGAAGCGGGAGGAGTTCTTAGAGACCCAGTACTTC
CSARKREEFLETQYF
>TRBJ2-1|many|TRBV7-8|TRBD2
TGTGCCAGCAGCCCCTACACCCCTGGACTAGCGGGGACCAATGAGCAGTTCTTC
CASSPYTPGLAGTNEQFF
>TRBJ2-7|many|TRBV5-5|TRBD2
TGTGCCAGCAGCCCCCGGGGACTATCCGACTACGAGCAGTACTTC
CASSPRGLSDYEQYF
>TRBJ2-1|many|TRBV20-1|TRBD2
TGCAGCAGACTAGCGGGGGACTACAATGAGCAGTTCTTC
CSRLAGDYNEQFF
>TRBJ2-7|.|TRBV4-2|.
TGTGCCAGCAGCCACGGGCCCCTCTGCTACGAGCAGTACTTC
CASSHGPLCYEQYF
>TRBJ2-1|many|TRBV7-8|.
TGTGCCAGCAGCTTAAGGGAAAATGAGCAGTTCTTC
CASSLRENEQFF
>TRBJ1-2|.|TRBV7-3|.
TGTGCCAGCAGCCCCCAACCACAGGGCCAGGGTGGCTACACCTTC
CASSPQPQGQGGYTF
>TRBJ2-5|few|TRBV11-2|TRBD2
TGTGCCAGCAGCTTAGGCGGTCTAGCGGGAGGCGAGACCCAGTACTTC
CASSLGGLAGGETQYF
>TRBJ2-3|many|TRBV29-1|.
TGCAGCGTAAGCGACAGTGCTAGCACAGATACGCAGTATTTT
CSVSDSASTDTQYF
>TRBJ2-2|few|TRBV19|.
TGTGCCAGTAGTATCGGTTTGTGGGCGAACACCGGGGAGCTGTTTTTT
CASSIGLWANTGELFF
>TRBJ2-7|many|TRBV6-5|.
TGTGCCAGCAGTTACTCTACCGACGAGCAGTACTTC
CASSYSTDEQYF